The 30 T cell receptor beta chains below come from one sample, sequenced in a study of shared clonotypes between healthy human individuals. This table comes from immunoSEQ multiplex PCR, and its TCRdb copy is limited to in-frame clones, with some not included. The repertoire holds hundreds of thousands of clones, with 60% to 75% as singletons. The sample taken for sequencing was memory CD4+ T cells sorted from blood. Noted subset: CD45RA-negative fraction. The source is a woman in her thirties in good health.

The chain uses TRBV6-1 and TRBJ2-1; D not certain. CDR1 MNHNS and CDR2 SASEGT come from the germline V gene. The CDR3 contains 13 residues. Trimming shortened V by 3 bases and J by 8 bases, and 11 bases separated the two germline ends. CDR3 in DNA: TGTGCCAGCAGTGACCCGGCGAAGGATGAGCAGTTCTTC. Translated: CASSDPAKDEQFF.

CDR3 sequence reads: CASSLQRATTDTQYF. The CDR3 nucleotides read TGTGCCAGCAGCTTACAGCGGGCCACCACAGATACGCAGTATTTT. V and J are TRBV7-9 and TRBJ2-3, with a tentative D call TRBD2 (6 bases). CDR1 SEHNR and CDR2 FQNEAQ come from the germline V gene (reference sequence). The CDR3 length is 15 residues. The V end was cut by 2 bases, the J end by 2 bases, with 11 bases between.

The rearrangement uses TRBV10-2 and TRBJ2-3, with D perhaps matching TRBD2 (6 bases). CDR1 is WSHSY and CDR2 is SAAADI in the germline V gene. This CDR3 has 14 residues. The ends were cut back, 6 bases at V and 7 bases at J, with 17 bases in the middle. The CDR3 DNA is TGCGCCAGCAGGGATAGCGGCAGGCGAAATACGCAGTATTTT. Protein: CASRDSGRRNTQYF.

V and J are TRBV11-3 and TRBJ2-5, with 15 nucleotides matching TRBD2. The germline CDR1 and CDR2 sequences are SGHNT and YENEEA. The CDR3 spans 16 residues. With V trimmed by 4 bases and J by 4 bases, 4 bases remained unmatched. The chain's CDR3 is CASSSGLAGGRETQYF. As DNA, the CDR3 is TGTGCCAGCAGCTCGGGACTAGCGGGAGGAAGAGAGACCCAGTACTTC. Together with reference TRBV11-3 and TRBJ2-5, the CDR3 gives the full variable domain: EAGVVQSPRYKIIEKKQPVAFWCNPISGHNTLYWYLQNLGQGPELLIRYENEEAVDDSQLPKDRFSAERLKGVDSTLKIQPAELGDSAVYLCASSSGLAGGRETQYFGPGTRLLVL.

This chain links TRBV4-2 with TRBJ1-6, with 8 bases lining up with TRBD1. The CDR3 totals 16 residues. After removal of 2 bases from V and 8 bases from J, the junction contained 8 bases not matched to a gene. Germline lookup yields CDR1 LGHNA and CDR2 YNFKEQ. CDR3 protein: CASSQQEGQEYSPLHF. For the CDR3, the DNA is TGTGCCAGCAGCCAACAAGAGGGACAGGAGTATTCACCCCTCCACTTT.

Comment on this clone: The same CDR3 also results from other DNA sequences found in this sample. V usage is TRBV10-2 and J usage is TRBJ2-3; D possibly corresponds to TRBD2 (5 bases). The germline gives CDR1 WSHSY, CDR2 SAAADI. Trimming cost V 7 bases and J 2 bases, with 10 bases left between them. CDR3 length: 13 amino acids. CDR3 sequence (DNA): TGCGCCAGCAAAAAGCGGTCCACAGATACGCAGTATTTT. It codes for CASKKRSTDTQYF.

This chain links TRBV18 with TRBJ2-1, with D possibly matching TRBD2 (6 bases). The CDR3 length is 15 residues. Trimming shortened V by 1 base and J by 0 bases, and 7 bases separated the two germline ends. CDR1 is KGHSH, CDR2 LQKENI, per germline. The CDR3 DNA is TGTGCCAGCTCACCACGGGAGGTCTCCTACAATGAGCAGTTCTTC. Its translation is CASSPREVSYNEQFF. Filled out from reference TRBV18 and TRBJ2-1, the complete variable domain reads NAGVMQNPRHLVRRRGQEARLRCSPMKGHSHVYWYRQLPEEGLKFMVYLQKENIIDESGMPKERFSAEFPKEGPSILRIQQVVRGDSAAYFCASSPREVSYNEQFFGPGTRLTVL.

The chain employs TRBV7-8 and TRBJ2-5; D perhaps matches TRBD2 (6 bases). V lost 4 bases and J lost 5, with 17 bases in between. The CDR3 is made up of 15 amino acids. Germline values: CDR1 SGHVS, CDR2 FQNEAQ. The CDR3 here is CASSSLSGYGETQYF. The CDR3 DNA reads TGTGCCAGCAGCTCCCTGAGCGGGTATGGGGAGACCCAGTACTTC.

The rearrangement links TRBV5-1 to TRBJ2-1; D call uncertain. The CDR3 has 15 amino acids. With 0 bases removed from V and 4 bases from J, the gap between germline ends came to 11 bases. Per germline, CDR1 SGHRS and CDR2 YFSETQ. This chain's CDR3 is CASSLVRQEYNEQFF. CDR3 in DNA: TGCGCCAGCAGCTTGGTACGGCAAGAGTACAATGAGCAGTTCTTC.

V gene TRBV19 combines with J gene TRBJ2-7; perhaps TRBD1 as D (5 bases). The CDR3 has 15 residues. Germline V lookup: CDR1 LNHDA, CDR2 SQIVND (reference sequence). Trimming pared 3 bases from V and 6 bases from J, leaving 18 bases between. The CDR3 DNA follows: TGTGCCAGTAGTATCTCAGGGCCTCGCGCGACCGAGCAGTACTTC. Its translation is CASSISGPRATEQYF.

V usage is TRBV5-4 and J usage is TRBJ2-5; unclear D gene. Germline values: CDR1 SGHNT, CDR2 YYREEE (reference sequence). The germline V and J ends were trimmed by 3 bases and 1 base, with 10 bases remaining between them. CDR3 size: 14 residues. CDR3 residues: CASSSWTSQETQYF. As DNA, the CDR3 is TGTGCCAGCAGCTCCTGGACGAGCCAAGAGACCCAGTACTTC.

This rearrangement joins TRBV27 to TRBJ2-3; 9 bases fit TRBD1. Germline CDR1 is MNHEY and CDR2 is SMNVEV (reference sequence). V shed 8 bases and J 2 bases; nucleotides not matched to a gene: 2. The CDR3 has 13 residues. This chain's CDR3 is CASRDRVTDTQYF. The CDR3 nucleotides are TGTGCCAGCCGGGACAGGGTCACAGATACGCAGTATTTT.

The chain combines TRBV4-2 with TRBJ2-3; 11 nucleotides line up with TRBD2. Germline CDR1 LGHNA, CDR2 YNFKEQ. The CDR3 has 15 amino acids. Trimming removed 6 bases from V and 1 base from J; junction bases left unmatched: 3. The CDR3 protein is CASRRLAGRTDTQYF. In DNA form, the CDR3 reads TGTGCCAGCAGACGACTAGCGGGACGCACAGATACGCAGTATTTT.

A few counts support this clone. The V gene is TRBV19, the J gene TRBJ2-1, with D uncertain. The CDR3 totals 13 residues. Germline V CDR1 and CDR2: LNHDA, SQIVND (reference sequence). Trimming removed 7 bases at V and 5 bases at J, with 12 bases between. The CDR3 nucleotides are TGTGCCAGTATGGCACTCGTAGACAATGAGCAGTTCTTC. Protein sequence: CASMALVDNEQFF.

This clone has just a few counts. The J gene is TRBJ2-4, the V gene TRBV5-8; tentatively, D is TRBD2 (6 bases). The CDR3 is made up of 14 amino acids. V lost 6 bases and J lost 4, with 14 bases in between. CDR1 and CDR2 (germline): SGHTS, YDEGEE. The chain's CDR3 is CASNRVGGKNIQYF. The CDR3 nucleotides are TGTGCCAGCAACCGAGTCGGGGGAAAAAACATTCAGTACTTC.

The chain combines TRBV7-2 with TRBJ2-1; no firm D call. The CDR3 extends over 14 amino acids. Germline CDR1 reads SGHTA; CDR2 reads FQGNSA. The V end was cut by 2 bases, the J end by 5 bases, with 10 bases between. The CDR3 sequence: CASSLSVTDNEQFF. CDR3 sequence (DNA): TGTGCCAGCAGCTTAAGCGTAACGGACAATGAGCAGTTCTTC.

The genes are TRBV2 and TRBJ2-1; 11 nucleotides line up with TRBD2. Per the germline V gene, CDR1 is SNHLY and CDR2 is FYNNEI. CDR3 length: 13 amino acids. V lost 7 bases to trimming and J lost 6 bases; unmatched junction nucleotides: 2. The CDR3 sequence is CASTLAGGNEQFF. CDR3 bases: TGTGCCAGCACCCTAGCGGGAGGCAATGAGCAGTTCTTC.

Comment on this clone: The identical CDR3 is also encoded by other nucleotide sequences in the sample. The chain employs TRBV27 and TRBJ2-7; D not resolved. CDR1 and CDR2 (germline): MNHEY, SMNVEV (reference sequence). The germline V and J ends were trimmed by 4 bases and 4 bases, with 5 bases remaining between them. CDR3 length equals 11 residues. CDR3 residues: CASSSVYEQYF. The CDR3 region has the DNA TGTGCCAGCAGTTCCGTATACGAGCAGTACTTC.

The chain has TRBV28 and TRBJ1-1, with a tentative D call TRBD1 (5 bases). The CDR3 has 13 residues. Germline V gene sequence: CDR1 MDHEN, CDR2 SYDVKM. The V end was cut by 4 bases, the J end by 4 bases, with 10 bases between. The CDR3 reads CASSWGWGTEAFF. Here the CDR3 DNA reads TGTGCCAGCAGTTGGGGGTGGGGCACTGAAGCTTTCTTT.

The chain uses TRBV4-1 and TRBJ1-2, with 8 positions matching TRBD1. The CDR3 loop spans 15 amino acids. V lost 0 bases and J lost 0; bases outside the gene matches: 0. Germline V gene lookup returns CDR1 MGHRA and CDR2 YSYEKL. CDR3 bases: TGCGCCAGCAGCCAAGAACAGGGGGCTAACTATGGCTACACCTTC. Its translation is CASSQEQGANYGYTF.

This clone appeared a few times. The chain links TRBV5-1 to TRBJ2-2; TRBD1 agrees at 8 bases. CDR1 is SGHRS, CDR2 YFSETQ, per germline. V shed 3 bases, J shed 4 bases, and the junction held 8 bases outside the gene matches. The CDR3 spans 16 residues. The CDR3 sequence is CASSYRQGRGTGELFF. The DNA of the CDR3 is TGCGCCAGCAGCTACCGACAGGGGCGAGGCACCGGGGAGCTGTTTTTT.

This sequence joins TRBV10-3 and TRBJ2-2; D is unresolved. The CDR3 totals 15 residues. CDR1 and CDR2 (germline): ENHRY, SYGVKD. Trimming stripped 3 bases from V and 0 bases from J, with 8 bases between. The CDR3 DNA reads TGTGCCATCAGTGATGATCTATCGAACACCGGGGAGCTGTTTTTT. Translation gives CAISDDLSNTGELFF.

This sequence joins TRBV28 and TRBJ2-7, with 10 bases identical to TRBD2. Germline-derived CDR1 and CDR2 are MDHEN and SYDVKM. The CDR3 has 11 amino acids. V trimming: 4 bases; J trimming: 13 bases; junction bases outside the gene matches: 4. The CDR3 sequence is CASSSLAGVYF. As DNA, the CDR3 is TGTGCCAGCAGTTCCCTAGCGGGGGTTTACTTC.

The rearrangement uses TRBV19 and TRBJ2-1, with D possibly being TRBD2 (6 bases). The CDR3 is 16 amino acids. Per the germline V gene, CDR1 is LNHDA and CDR2 is SQIVND (reference sequence). Trimming left V 4 bases short and J 2 bases short, with 15 bases between. The CDR3 loop is CASSNLATPPYNEQFF. In DNA form, the CDR3 reads TGTGCCAGTAGTAACCTAGCGACCCCACCCTACAATGAGCAGTTCTTC.

The chain employs TRBV7-9 and TRBJ1-2; the D gene is possibly TRBD1 (6 bases). The CDR3 is 14 amino acids. Germline V gives CDR1 SEHNR, CDR2 FQNEAQ (reference sequence). The V and J ends lost 5 bases and 0 bases respectively, with 10 bases between them. Here the CDR3 reads CASSGDIANYGYTF. In DNA, the CDR3 is TGTGCCAGCAGCGGGGACATAGCTAACTATGGCTACACCTTC.

This rearrangement joins TRBV29-1 to TRBJ2-1; D is possibly TRBD2 (6 bases). Per germline, CDR1 SQVTM and CDR2 ANQGSEA. Trimming removed 2 bases from V and 8 bases from J, with 10 bases in between. The CDR3 is made up of 12 amino acids. The CDR3 here is CSVERTTDEQFF. The CDR3 DNA is TGCAGCGTTGAAAGGACTACGGATGAGCAGTTCTTC.

The V call is TRBV30, the J call TRBJ1-6; D might be TRBD1 (5 bases). Trimming removed 0 bases at V and 7 bases at J, with 16 bases between. Looked up from germline, CDR1 is GTSNPN and CDR2 is SVGIG (reference sequence). This CDR3 comprises 16 residues. For the CDR3, the DNA is TGTGCCTGGAGTGTACGGGGGTCAGGAGGAAATTCACCCCTCCACTTT. This encodes CAWSVRGSGGNSPLHF.

For this clone: Other DNA sequences within the sample encode an identical CDR3. The V gene is TRBV5-1, the J gene TRBJ2-1; D is ambiguous. V gave up 0 bases and J gave up 6 bases, with 4 bases separating them. The CDR3 has 12 residues. From germline, CDR1 is SGHRS and CDR2 YFSETQ. CDR3 sequence reads: CASSLGRNEQFF. In nucleotides, the CDR3 is TGCGCCAGCAGCTTGGGACGCAATGAGCAGTTCTTC.

The CDR3 DNA follows: TGTGCCAGCAGTCCGGACAGGCGAGGGGGACCCCAGCATTTT. As protein: CASSPDRRGGPQHF. The chain couples TRBV28 to TRBJ1-5; 7 bases agree with TRBD1. The V segment lost 5 bases and the J segment 10 bases; nucleotides outside the gene matches: 11. Germline CDR1 and CDR2: MDHEN and SYDVKM. The CDR3 contains 14 residues.

This clone was detected only a few times. The chain is built from TRBV19 and TRBJ1-4, with 7 nucleotides matching TRBD1. V gave up 6 bases and J gave up 2 bases; unmatched junction bases: 3. The germline CDR1 and CDR2 sequences are LNHDA and SQIVND (reference sequence). The CDR3 runs 14 residues. CDR3 protein: CASSTTGTNEKLFF. The CDR3 nucleotides are TGTGCCAGTAGCACGACAGGGACTAATGAAAAACTGTTTTTT.